These T cell receptor beta chains were read from a single sample in a study of cytomegalovirus exposure and HLA in healthy donors. Measured with immunoSEQ multiplex PCR; TCRdb has only the in-frame clones, and not every one. The profile covers around 160,000 clones, with 84% appearing a single time and roughly 10% taken by the ten largest. Sequenced sample: PBMCs. Source of these receptors: a man younger than 40 in good health and CMV-seropositive. The CDR3 runs from the conserved cysteine through the conserved F or W. A D gene is named only where the DNA matches it firmly. Not every row has a clone size; where given, it reads once, few, many or a size class.

>-|-|TRBJ2-5|TRBV5-1
TGCGCCAGCAGCTGTTCAGTCCAAGAGACCCAGTACTTC
CASSCSVQETQYF
>-|-|TRBJ1-2|TRBV7-9
TGTGTCGCGGGGTCAAACTATGGCTACACCTTC
CVAGSNYGYTF
>-|-|TRBJ2-5|TRBV9
TGTGCCAGCAGCGTACATACAGGGGAAGCGGGGACCCAGTACTTC
CASSVHTGEAGTQYF
>-|-|TRBJ1-2|TRBV28
TGTGCCAGCAGTTTAAGTCCCGTCGGTGGCTACACCTTC
CASSLSPVGGYTF
>-|-|TRBJ1-2|TRBV29-1
TGCAGCGTTGAGGGCTCCGGCGGGGGCTACACCTTC
CSVEGSGGGYTF
>-|-|TRBJ1-1|TRBV4-3
TGCGCCAGCAGCCAACGGGAGGGGGGAACTGAAGCTTTCTTT
CASSQREGGTEAFF
>once|TRBD2|TRBJ2-7|TRBV5-1
TGCGCCAGCAGCTTGATGGCTAGCGGGAGGGCCGGGTCCTACGAGCAGTACTTC
CASSLMASGRAGSYEQYF
>-|-|TRBJ1-5|TRBV5-1
TGCGCCAGCAGGGAGGGAACACAGGTCCTTCAGCCCCAGCATTTT
CASREGTQVLQPQHF
>once|TRBD1|TRBJ1-2|TRBV11-1
TGTGCCAGCAGCTTAGAGGGACCGGGACAGGGTAACTATGGCTACACCTTC
CASSLEGPGQGNYGYTF
>-|-|TRBJ2-1|TRBV4-2
TGTGCCAGCAGCCAAGAGACTGGAGACTCCTACAATGAGCAGTTCTTC
CASSQETGDSYNEQFF
>-|TRBD1|TRBJ1-4|TRBV27
TGTGCCACCCAACTTCGACAGGGCTTTAATGAAAAACTGTTTTTT
CATQLRQGFNEKLFF
>-|TRBD2|TRBJ2-7|TRBV6-4
TGTGCCAGCAGTGCCCTAGCGGGGGGAACCTACGAGCAGTACTTC
CASSALAGGTYEQYF
>-|TRBD2|TRBJ2-5|TRBV29-1
TGCAGCGTACAAGCGGGGGGGCAAGAGACCCAGTACTTC
CSVQAGGQETQYF
>few|TRBD1|TRBJ2-1|TRBV7-3
TGTGCCAGCAGCTCACGGGCCTTTGGGACAGGGGTCAATGAGCAGTTCTTC
CASSSRAFGTGVNEQFF
>-|-|TRBJ2-7|TRBV6-1
TGTGCCAGCAGTGTAGACAGGCCGCGCGAGCAGTACTTC
CASSVDRPREQYF
>-|-|TRBJ1-1|TRBV10-3
TGTGCCATCAGTGAATTGGGAGCTGAAGCTTTCTTT
CAISELGAEAFF
>-|-|TRBJ1-5|TRBV6-1
TGTGCCAGCAGCTACGGTTATAGCAATCAGCCCCAGCATTTT
CASSYGYSNQPQHF
>-|TRBD1|TRBJ2-7|TRBV9
TGTGCCAGCAGCGTCGCGACAGGGAACTCCTACGAGCAGTACTTC
CASSVATGNSYEQYF
>-|TRBD1|TRBJ1-4|TRBV15
TGTGCCACCCGGGACAGGGGGAATGAAAAACTGTTTTTT
CATRDRGNEKLFF
>-|-|TRBJ1-5|TRBV15
TGTGCCACCAGCAGAGATAGAGGGAATCGGCATCAGCCCCAGCATTTT
CATSRDRGNRHQPQHF
>-|TRBD1|TRBJ2-5|TRBV11-2
TGTGCCAGCAGTTTTGGACAGGGCATCCAAGAGACCCAGTACTTC
CASSFGQGIQETQYF
>-|TRBD1|TRBJ2-7|TRBV7-9
TGTGCCAGCAGCCCCGGGACAGGGGGCTTCTACGAGCAGTACTTC
CASSPGTGGFYEQYF
>-|-|TRBJ2-5|TRBV7-7
TGTGCCAGCAGCTTACAGGGAAGGGAGACCCAGTACTTC
CASSLQGRETQYF
>-|TRBD1|TRBJ1-1|TRBV28
TGTGCCAGCAGCATCACAGGGGGCACTGAAGCTTTCTTT
CASSITGGTEAFF
>-|TRBD2|TRBJ2-5|TRBV6-4
TGTGCCAGCAGTGACTCGGGAGGGGAGACCCAGTACTTC
CASSDSGGETQYF
>-|-|TRBJ1-4|TRBV15
TGTGCCACCAGCAGAGACGGACAGGAAAAACTGTTTTTT
CATSRDGQEKLFF
>-|TRBD2|TRBJ2-2|TRBV4-1
TGCGCCAGCAGCCTATCAATCGGGCGGGGGGGAACCACCGGGGAGCTGTTTTTT
CASSLSIGRGGTTGELFF
>-|TRBD2|TRBJ2-7|TRBV20-1
TGCAGTGGGGTAGCGGGCGAGCAGTACTTC
CSGVAGEQYF
>few|TRBD1|TRBJ2-3|TRBV6-1
TGTGCCAGCAGTGAAGCTGGGGGACAGGGAACAGATACGCAGTATTTT
CASSEAGGQGTDTQYF
>-|-|TRBJ2-1|TRBV11-3
TGTGCCAGCAGCCCCAACGGAGGGATCAACGAGCAGTTCTTC
CASSPNGGINEQFF
>-|TRBD1|TRBJ2-5|TRBV18
TGTGCCAGCTCGCTGACAGGGGGGGAAGGAGAGACCCAGTACTTC
CASSLTGGEGETQYF
>-|-|TRBJ1-1|TRBV10-2
TGCGCCAGCTGCTACTCCATGAACACTGAAGCTTTCTTT
CASCYSMNTEAFF
>-|TRBD1|TRBJ1-5|TRBV6-6
TGTGCCAGCAGTTATCAAGACAGGGAGCAGCCCCAGCATTTT
CASSYQDREQPQHF
>-|-|TRBJ2-5|TRBV12-5
TGTGCTAGTGGCCTGGACACCAAAGAGACCCAGTACTTC
CASGLDTKETQYF
>-|TRBD1|TRBJ1-1|TRBV5-1
TGCGCCAGCAGCTTGGAGGGCAGGGGGTTTAACACTGAAGCTTTCTTT
CASSLEGRGFNTEAFF
>-|-|TRBJ2-2|TRBV30
TGTGCCTGGAGTGTACACAACACCGGGGAGCTGTTTTTT
CAWSVHNTGELFF
>-|-|TRBJ1-5|TRBV2
TGTGCCAAGGGGAGGGATCGAAATCAGCCCCAGCATTTT
CAKGRDRNQPQHF
>-|TRBD1|TRBJ2-5|TRBV5-8
TGTGCCAGCAGCGCCACAGGGGGCCGACAAGAGACCCAGTACTTC
CASSATGGRQETQYF
>-|-|TRBJ2-7|TRBV6-5
TGTGCCAGCAGTTACTCGGGACTCCAGAGCTCCTACGAGCAGTACTTC
CASSYSGLQSSYEQYF
>-|TRBD2|TRBJ2-7|TRBV6-5
TGTGCCAGCAGTTACATAGCGGGAGGGTCGCACTACGAGCAGTACTTC
CASSYIAGGSHYEQYF
>once|-|TRBJ1-1|TRBV18
TGTGCCAGCTACCATTCCGGTCCGGGGGAAGCTTTCTTT
CASYHSGPGEAFF
>-|-|TRBJ2-7|TRBV11-2
TGTGCCAGCAGCGACCGACAGGGAGGCTACGAGCAGTACTTC
CASSDRQGGYEQYF
>-|TRBD1|TRBJ2-7|TRBV10-3
TGTGCCACGTTTGACAGGGGAGGCTACGAGCAGTACTTC
CATFDRGGYEQYF
>-|-|TRBJ2-2|TRBV5-1
TGCGCCAGCAGAGGCGGGGACGGGGAGCTGTTTTTT
CASRGGDGELFF
>few|-|TRBJ2-2|TRBV5-5
TGTGCCAGCAGCTTGCAGGGGCCGACCGGGGAGCTGTTTTTT
CASSLQGPTGELFF
>-|TRBD1|TRBJ1-5|TRBV28
TGTGCCAGCAGGGGGACAGGGACTACCACCTATAGCAATCAGCCCCAGCATTTT
CASRGTGTTTYSNQPQHF